One sample yielded the 32 T cell receptor beta chains listed below, sequenced in a study of identical twins. One entry per CDR3 protein results from TCRdb running MiXCR on the 5' RACE reads. The sample consists of 550,000 to 700,000 distinct CDR3 sequences, roughly 20% of them appearing once. The same sample was also studied in work on T cells expressing NK-cell markers.

The source material was PBMCs. Receptors were obtained from a woman in her late teens or twenties in good health.

This clonotype was counted a few times. V gene TRBV12-3 or TRBV12-4 combines with J gene TRBJ2-1; 10 nucleotides agree with TRBD1. V shed 3 bases, J shed 7 bases, and the junction held 6 bases outside the gene matches. This CDR3 is 15 amino acids long. CDR3 region: CASSFWDRGRNEQFF. The CDR3 DNA reads TGTGCCAGCAGTTTTTGGGACAGGGGAAGGAATGAGCAGTTCTTC.

The chain couples TRBV10-3 to TRBJ2-1; tentatively, D is TRBD2 (5 bases). V gave up 4 bases and J gave up 3 bases, with 13 bases separating them. CDR1 and CDR2 from the germline V gene are ENHRY and SYGVKD. This CDR3 has 15 amino acids. The CDR3 reads CAISGSGEGYNEQFF. CDR3 nucleotide sequence: TGTGCCATCAGTGGGAGCGGAGAGGGCTACAATGAGCAGTTCTTC.

The chain combines TRBV6-2 or TRBV6-3 with TRBJ2-1; D remains ambiguous. V gave up 6 bases and J gave up 6 bases, with 21 bases separating them. CDR3 length: 16 amino acids. From germline, CDR1 is MNHEY and CDR2 SVGEGT. Written as DNA, the CDR3 is TGTGCCAGCAGGCCCGATATAGAATTAAGGAGCAATGAGCAGTTCTTC. Its translation is CASRPDIELRSNEQFF.

This clonotype was counted between two and nine times. This rearrangement joins TRBV25-1 to TRBJ2-6, with a tentative D call TRBD1 (6 bases). The germline V gene encodes CDR1 MGHDK and CDR2 SYGVNS. The CDR3 contains 17 residues. V was cut by 6 bases and J by 0 bases, with 15 bases left in between. CDR3 residues: CASRGGNSPSGANVLTF. The CDR3 coding sequence is TGTGCCAGCAGAGGGGGTAACAGCCCCTCTGGGGCCAACGTCCTGACTTTC.

This chain connects TRBV20-1 to TRBJ2-2; unclear D gene. Germline V gene lookup returns CDR1 DFQATT and CDR2 SNEGSKA (reference sequence). The CDR3 is made up of 14 amino acids. V gave up 0 bases and J gave up 5 bases, with 10 bases separating them. DNA for the CDR3: TGCAGTGCTAGAGATCCCCTGGCGACCGGGGAGCTGTTTTTT. Translated, it gives CSARDPLATGELFF.

The sample holds a few counts of this clonotype. CDR3 region: CATPSLAGDYNEQFF. In nucleotides, the CDR3 is TGTGCCACCCCTTCCCTAGCGGGGGATTACAATGAGCAGTTCTTC. This chain uses TRBV6-1 with TRBJ2-1, with 10 bases matching TRBD2. The germline V gene has CDR1 MNHNS and CDR2 SASEGT. The junction had 10 bases not matched to a gene; V was cut back by 10 bases and J by 4 bases. This CDR3 has 15 residues.

This clonotype was detected many times. The J gene is TRBJ2-5, the V gene TRBV6-1; D may be TRBD1 or TRBD2 (5 bases each). This CDR3 contains 15 residues. Trimming removed 5 bases at V and 3 bases at J, with 16 bases between. In germline, CDR1 is MNHNS, CDR2 SASEGT. The CDR3 DNA follows: TGTGCCAGCAGTACCCGGGACGGGATAAAAGAGACCCAGTACTTC. As protein: CASSTRDGIKETQYF.

This clonotype was picked up many times. The V and J genes are TRBV7-8 and TRBJ2-5; D may be TRBD1 (5 bases). The V end was cut by 2 bases, the J end by 1 base, with 8 bases between. Looked up from germline, CDR1 is SGHVS and CDR2 is FQNEAQ. This CDR3 is 14 amino acids long. In DNA form, the CDR3 reads TGTGCCAGCAGCTTATATCAGGGCCAAGAGACCCAGTACTTC. Protein product: CASSLYQGQETQYF.

This clonotype has only a few counts. The gene calls are TRBV6-2 or TRBV6-3 and TRBJ2-1, with D maybe TRBD2 (5 bases). The CDR3 is 14 residues long. V was shortened by 7 bases and J by 4 bases, with 14 bases between the two germline ends. The germline V gene has CDR1 MNHEY and CDR2 SVGEGT. In DNA form, the CDR3 reads TGTGCCAGCACCAGTTGGCGGGCGTACAATGAGCAGTTCTTC. Its translation is CASTSWRAYNEQFF.

The chain combines TRBV19 with TRBJ1-5, with D unclear. Germline V gives CDR1 LNHDA, CDR2 SQIVND (reference sequence). V was pared by 3 bases and J by 2 bases, with 11 bases between. The CDR3 is 15 amino acids. CDR3 in DNA: TGTGCCAGTAGTATCGTGGGTGGGGGCAATCAGCCCCAGCATTTT. Its protein product is CASSIVGGGNQPQHF.

This clonotype came up a few times. The V and J genes are TRBV6-5 and TRBJ2-1, with 9 bases aligning to TRBD1. The CDR3 contains 14 residues. CDR1 and CDR2 (germline): MNHEY, SVGAGI. V gave up 4 bases and J gave up 6 bases; unmatched junction bases: 4. CDR3 sequence: CASSSGDRANEQFF. The CDR3 region has the DNA TGTGCCAGCAGTTCGGGGGACAGGGCCAATGAGCAGTTCTTC.

This clonotype was counted only a few times. J is TRBJ2-3 and V is TRBV12-3 or TRBV12-4; D remains ambiguous. V dropped 4 bases and J dropped 2 bases, with 10 bases sitting between them. The CDR3 totals 14 residues. The CDR3 here is CASSSLVYTDTQYF. The CDR3 DNA reads TGTGCCAGCAGTTCCCTAGTGTACACAGATACGCAGTATTTT.

A word on this clonotype: A clone one base away is much larger, so this may be a read error. This chain joins TRBV4-2 and TRBJ2-5, with 7 nucleotides matching TRBD2. Germline CDR1 and CDR2: LGHNA and YNFKEQ. The CDR3 has 15 residues. The CDR3 spells CASSQDGTTKETRYF. The DNA for the CDR3 is TGTGCCAGCAGCCAAGATGGGACTACCAAAGAGACCCGGTACTTC.

This clonotype has just a few counts. This chain links TRBV7-8 with TRBJ2-1; TRBD1 might be the D (6 bases). Germline V CDR1 and CDR2: SGHVS, FQNEAQ. The V end was cut by 4 bases, the J end by 3 bases, with 10 bases between. The CDR3 sequence is 14 residues long. The CDR3 sequence is CASSSLTGYNEQFF. The CDR3 bases are TGTGCCAGCAGCTCTCTGACAGGCTACAATGAGCAGTTCTTC.

The gene calls are TRBV13 and TRBJ2-1; possible D gene TRBD1, 6 bases. Trimming removed 5 bases at V and 4 bases at J, with 18 bases between. The CDR3 extends over 16 amino acids. CDR1 and CDR2 (germline): PRHDT, FYEKMQ (reference sequence). The CDR3 spells CASSQLQGPSYNEQFF. In nucleotides, the CDR3 is TGTGCCAGCAGCCAACTACAGGGACCCTCTTACAATGAGCAGTTCTTC.

V gene TRBV6-1 combines with J gene TRBJ2-5; D gene ambiguous. This CDR3 has 14 residues. Looked up from germline, CDR1 is MNHNS and CDR2 is SASEGT. Between the trimmed V and J ends, which lost 0 bases and 4 bases, there was a span of 9 bases. The CDR3, as DNA: TGTGCCAGCAGTGAAGCTTATAGGGCAGAGACCCAGTACTTC. Translating it yields CASSEAYRAETQYF.

The chain joins TRBV5-1 to TRBJ2-3; TRBD2 matches 8 bases. CDR1 is SGHRS, CDR2 YFSETQ, per germline. The CDR3 is made up of 21 amino acids. V was clipped by 5 bases and J by 4 bases; unmatched bases: 27. The CDR3, as DNA: TGCGCCAGCAGACGCAGCCTCCTATCGGGGGGGCCTTTACCCGATTCAGATACGCAGTATTTT. Its protein is CASRRSLLSGGPLPDSDTQYF.

This clonotype occurred a few times. CDR3 in amino acids: CSTWDSNYGYTF. The CDR3 bases are TGCAGTACCTGGGACAGCAACTATGGCTACACCTTC. The chain combines TRBV20-1 with TRBJ1-2; 7 bases fit TRBD1. This CDR3 comprises 12 residues. The V gene's germline CDR1 is DFQATT and CDR2 SNEGSKA (reference sequence). Trimming at V came to 8 bases and at J to 2 bases, leaving 5 bases not matched to a gene.

The chain has TRBV6-5 and TRBJ2-5, with a weak D call TRBD1 (5 bases). The V gene lost 2 bases and the J gene lost 4 bases, with 8 bases spanning the gap. CDR1 is MNHEY, CDR2 SVGAGI, per germline. This CDR3 contains 13 residues. The CDR3 reads CASSYGRVETQYF. The CDR3, as DNA: TGTGCCAGCAGTTACGGCAGGGTAGAGACCCAGTACTTC.

The chain uses TRBV7-3 and TRBJ2-7; the D is unclear. Germline assignment: CDR1 SGHTA and CDR2 FQGTGA. Between the trimmed V and J ends, which lost 1 base and 1 base, there was a span of 11 bases. CDR3 length: 15 residues. CDR3 DNA: TGTGCCAGCAGCTTAAAGGGCTCCAAATCCTACGAGCAGTACTTC. Translating gives CASSLKGSKSYEQYF.

This rearrangement joins TRBV5-1 to TRBJ2-6; D unresolved. This CDR3 has 18 amino acids. Germline CDR1 reads SGHRS; CDR2 reads YFSETQ. V lost 4 bases and J lost 1, with 18 bases in between. CDR3 in amino acids: CASSTYTEQWSGANVLTF. CDR3 bases: TGCGCCAGCAGCACATACACCGAACAATGGTCTGGGGCCAACGTCCTGACTTTC.

The chain employs TRBV5-1 and TRBJ2-1, with D possibly TRBD1 on 5 matching bases. The CDR3 runs to 19 residues. Trimming pared 6 bases from V and 0 bases from J, leaving 25 bases between. Germline V lookup: CDR1 SGHRS, CDR2 YFSETQ. CDR3 sequence (DNA): TGCGCCAGCAAAATGGGGCAGACCAGGAGCCACGGCTCCTACAATGAGCAGTTCTTC. Its protein product is CASKMGQTRSHGSYNEQFF.

This clonotype has a handful of counts. The rearrangement uses TRBV5-5 and TRBJ2-5, with D perhaps matching TRBD2 (6 bases). Trimming took off 4 bases at V and 4 bases at J, with 17 bases between the two ends. Germline V gene sequence: CDR1 SGHKS, CDR2 YYEKEE (reference sequence). There are 15 residues in the CDR3. The CDR3 protein is CASSGWEEMRETQYF. In DNA, the CDR3 is TGTGCCAGCAGCGGGTGGGAGGAGATGAGAGAGACCCAGTACTTC.

The J gene is TRBJ2-3, the V gene TRBV6-1; weak D call: TRBD2 (6 bases). V lost 6 bases and J lost 2, with 18 bases in between. Germline CDR1 is MNHNS and CDR2 is SASEGT. There are 16 residues in the CDR3. The CDR3 sequence is CASRRRGNYYTDTQYF. The CDR3 bases are TGTGCCAGCAGACGCCGGGGGAACTACTACACAGATACGCAGTATTTT.

This clonotype was observed many times. The chain carries TRBV9 and TRBJ1-6, with D possibly being TRBD1 (5 bases). Germline V gene lookup returns CDR1 SGDLS and CDR2 YYNGEE. The CDR3 runs to 14 residues. V lost 0 bases, J lost 10 bases, and 11 bases lay in between. The CDR3: CASSVEGVKSPLHF. The CDR3 coding sequence is TGTGCCAGCAGCGTAGAAGGGGTGAAGTCACCCCTCCACTTT.

This clonotype was seen a handful of times. The chain combines TRBV6-1 with TRBJ1-2, with 7 bases aligning to TRBD1. The junction had 10 bases not matched to a gene; V was cut back by 8 bases and J by 4 bases. The length of the CDR3 is 14 residues. Looked up from germline, CDR1 is MNHNS and CDR2 is SASEGT. For the CDR3, the DNA is TGTGCCAGCTTTGAACAGGGGCGGGGCTATGGCTACACCTTC. It codes for CASFEQGRGYGYTF.

On this clonotype: Germline and junction disagree at one end, which may indicate a read error. V usage is TRBV28 and J usage is TRBJ2-7; TRBD1 matches at 9 bases. The CDR3 is 15 amino acids. Germline CDR1 is MDHEN and CDR2 is SYDVKM. CDR3 protein: CASSVMTGGSFEQYF. CDR3 in DNA: TGTGCCAGCAGTGTGATGACAGGGGGGTCCTTCGAGCAGTACTTC.

The V call is TRBV20-1, the J call TRBJ2-3; unclear D gene. This CDR3 has 14 residues. The germline V gene has CDR1 DFQATT and CDR2 SNEGSKA (reference sequence). Trimming shortened V by 0 bases and J by 0 bases, and 7 bases separated the two germline ends. The CDR3 bases are TGCAGTGCTAGAGATCCTTCTAGCACAGATACGCAGTATTTT. Translating gives CSARDPSSTDTQYF.

This clonotype showed up just a few times. The gene calls are TRBV12-3 or TRBV12-4 and TRBJ2-6; D is possibly TRBD1 or TRBD2 (5 bases each). The CDR3 length is 16 residues. Trimming pared 5 bases from V and 0 bases from J, leaving 11 bases between. The DNA of the CDR3 is TGTGCCAGCAGTGGGGGATTAGCCTCTGGGGCCAACGTCCTGACTTTC. Translating gives CASSGGLASGANVLTF.

This chain links TRBV15 with TRBJ1-2, with TRBD1 matching over 7 bases. Germline values: CDR1 LNHNV, CDR2 YYDKDF (reference sequence). CDR3 length equals 16 residues. J lost 4 bases, V lost 2 bases, and 10 bases had no gene match. The CDR3 nucleotides are TGTGCCACCAGCAGAAGTAACAACAGGGGCGTCTATGGCTACACCTTC. Its protein is CATSRSNNRGVYGYTF.

This clonotype occurred a few times. CDR3: CASSPLGTGAYEQYF. The CDR3 nucleotides are TGTGCCAGCAGCCCCCTGGGGACAGGGGCGTACGAGCAGTACTTC. The chain has TRBV7-9 and TRBJ2-7, with 10 bases that match TRBD1. Germline CDR1 reads SEHNR; CDR2 reads FQNEAQ (reference sequence). V lost 5 bases and J lost 4; bases outside the gene matches: 8. The CDR3 has 15 amino acids.

V and J are TRBV5-6 and TRBJ2-1; D gene ambiguous. The length of the CDR3 is 15 residues. Between the trimmed V and J ends, which lost 4 bases and 4 bases, there was a span of 15 bases. In germline, CDR1 is SGHDT, CDR2 YYEEEE. CDR3 residues: CASSAGLLCYNEQFF. DNA for the CDR3: TGTGCCAGCAGCGCTGGGCTCCTCTGTTACAATGAGCAGTTCTTC.